This T cell receptor (beta chain) was recovered during a study of CD8 T cells in Susac syndrome (dated by TCRdb to about 2019). Concerning the study at large: The study used repertoire sequencing to test whether antigen drove CD8+ T cell activation and differentiation in Susac syndrome. General study outcomes and caveats: The study acknowledged that relatively few individuals were included in the TCR sequencing and HLA analysis.

From V the trimming removes 5 bases and from J it removes 4 bases, while the gene matches leave 6 bases of the junction unaccounted for. The CDR3 spans 14 residues, from the cysteine through the phenylalanine. Just CDR3 DNA is preserved here, 42 bases in frame from base 1. For this clonotype: No antigen is known for it. Qualities for individual bases were not recorded, and no much larger clone is one base off.

Peripheral blood CD8+ and CD4+ T cells from healthy donors, Susac syndrome patients and multiple sclerosis patients were profiled using high-throughput TCR beta sequencing. The healthy donors served as controls matched for age and sex. Bulk CD8+ and CD4+ T cells were purified by magnetic negative isolation, whereas CD8+ TEMRA cells were enriched by FACS. Blood was drawn into EDTA tubes, processed within 24 hours, and PBMCs were isolated by density gradient centrifugation. PBMCs intended for TCR sequencing were frozen in liquid nitrogen and were later thawed in a 37 degrees C water bath. A purity of at least 90% was achieved for sorted or isolated CD4+, CD8+ and CD8+ TEMRA cells. RNA was extracted using the RNeasy kit, and about 0.45 to 1 microgram was reverse transcribed with random hexamers. The immunoSEQ multiplex PCR assay, covering 54 Vbeta and 13 Jbeta segments, was used to amplify TCR beta CDR3 regions. PCR amplification bias was corrected using a synthetic template baseline for primer optimization and computational correction. The authors' analysis ran thus. Reads were annotated to V, D and J genes per IMGT and analyzed with immunoSEQ Analyzer, keeping only productive sequences. Clonality was computed as one minus Shannon entropy normalized by log2 of the number of productive unique sequences. For each patient and control, public and private clones were evaluated among the 100 most prevalent clones. Susac-specific clones were defined as absent from healthy and MS cohorts, some 1,000 published viral clones and other ImmuneACCESS disease sequences. The public reads were quality trimmed at Q25 with fastp and then assembled into clones with MiXCR by TCRdb, keeping productive beta chains. Each entry is one CDR3 protein sequence, shown with its most common DNA and genes. The V and J calls were not made by the authors but by TCRdb's processing. In all, the sample holds roughly 200,000 distinct CDR3 sequences, and roughly 94% of those were seen once. About 0.1% of the sample rests with the top ten.

The chain is assembled from TRBV12-3 or TRBV12-4 and TRBJ2-5; 8 of the junction bases match TRBD1. The sample was CD4+ T cells from PBMCs. The TCR was taken from a human donor in good health. The DNA sequence follows: TGTGCCAGCAGTCTATCAGGGGGCCCAGAGACCCAGTACTTC. This encodes CASSLSGGPETQYF.